This passage covers 15 T cell receptor beta chains from one sample sequenced in a study of cytomegalovirus exposure and HLA in healthy donors. PCR used 60 Vbeta primers and 13 Jbeta primers. Sequencing used immunoSEQ multiplex PCR; TCRdb keeps in-frame clones, though not all of them. The sample carries 150,000 to 200,000 clones, roughly four fifths recorded once. Sequenced material: PBMCs. These receptors were taken from a woman younger than 35 in good health and CMV-seropositive.

V usage is TRBV2 and J usage is TRBJ2-7; possibly TRBD2 for D (5 bases). The germline gives CDR1 SNHLY, CDR2 FYNNEI. This CDR3 has 13 amino acids. Trimming pared 5 bases from V and 2 bases from J, leaving 10 bases between. CDR3: CASSRDLPYEQYF. The CDR3 nucleotides are TGTGCCAGCAGTCGGGATCTACCCTACGAGCAGTACTTC.

This chain links TRBV2 with TRBJ2-5, with TRBD2 matching 11 bases. The V gene's germline CDR1 is SNHLY and CDR2 FYNNEI. With 8 bases clipped from V and 5 bases from J, the junction kept 7 bases outside the gene matches. This CDR3 region has 14 residues. The CDR3 nucleotides read TGTGCCAGCTGTAGCGGGGGGGCCTTGGAGACCCAGTACTTC. This codes for CASCSGGALETQYF.

The rearrangement links TRBV5-6 to TRBJ1-2; D uncertain. The germline V gene has CDR1 SGHDT and CDR2 YYEEEE. The CDR3 runs to 14 residues. V was clipped by 4 bases and J by 4 bases, with 14 bases between them. The CDR3 reads CASSRVEGGYGYTF. As DNA, the CDR3 is TGTGCCAGCAGCAGGGTGGAGGGAGGCTATGGCTACACCTTC.

J is TRBJ1-2 and V is TRBV19, with unresolved D. Per germline, CDR1 LNHDA and CDR2 SQIVND (reference sequence). Trimming took 7 bases from V and 5 from J, leaving 8 bases between them. CDR3 length equals 11 residues. Here the CDR3 reads CASKTGYGYTF. Written as DNA, the CDR3 is TGTGCCAGTAAGACGGGGTATGGCTACACCTTC.

The chain links TRBV6-5 to TRBJ1-4, with D unresolved. V was pared by 2 bases and J by 6 bases, with 10 bases between. This CDR3 has 14 amino acids. Germline loops: CDR1 MNHEY, CDR2 SVGAGI. The CDR3 region is CASSYDPSDEKLFF. CDR3 DNA: TGTGCCAGCAGTTACGACCCCAGCGATGAAAAACTGTTTTTT.

Only one count was recorded for this clone. The V call is TRBV9, the J call TRBJ1-3, with D unresolved. This CDR3 has 16 residues. V lost 1 base and J lost 0, with 11 bases in between. Germline CDR1 reads SGDLS; CDR2 reads YYNGEE. The CDR3 loop is CASSVSGFFSGNTIYF. CDR3 DNA sequence: TGTGCCAGCAGCGTATCGGGGTTTTTCTCTGGAAACACCATATATTTT. Drawing the rest from reference TRBV9 and TRBJ1-3, the complete variable domain is DSGVTQTPKHLITATGQRVTLRCSPRSGDLSVYWYQQSLDQGLQFLIQYYNGEERAKGNILERFSAQQFPDLHSELNLSSLELGDSALYFCASSVSGFFSGNTIYFGEGSWLTVV.

The V gene is TRBV19, the J gene TRBJ1-6, with D possibly matching TRBD1 (6 bases). Trimming took 5 bases from V and 6 from J, leaving 14 bases between them. This CDR3 contains 15 residues. The germline CDR1 and CDR2 sequences are LNHDA and SQIVND (reference sequence). In DNA, the CDR3 is TGTGCCAGTAGTGTTTCACAGGGAAGTAATTCACCCCTCCACTTT. Translating gives CASSVSQGSNSPLHF.

CDR3: CASRRVAGAGADEQFF. The DNA for the CDR3 is TGTGCCAGCAGGAGAGTAGCGGGGGCCGGAGCGGATGAGCAGTTCTTC. This rearrangement joins TRBV25-1 to TRBJ2-1, with TRBD2 matching over 9 bases. This CDR3 contains 16 residues. CDR1 is MGHDK, CDR2 SYGVNS, per germline. With V trimmed by 6 bases and J by 8 bases, 14 bases remained unmatched.

A single count supports this clone. The rearrangement joins TRBV6-1 to TRBJ2-7; perhaps TRBD2 as D (5 bases). The CDR3 totals 12 residues. Trimming pared 4 bases from V and 2 bases from J, leaving 6 bases between. The germline V gene encodes CDR1 MNHNS and CDR2 SASEGT. CDR3: CASSAGTYEQYF. In nucleotides, the CDR3 is TGTGCCAGCAGTGCGGGGACCTACGAGCAGTACTTC.

The sample holds one count of this clone. This chain connects TRBV19 to TRBJ1-3; no clear D gene. CDR3 size: 15 residues. Trimming stripped 6 bases from V and 0 bases from J, with 12 bases between. Germline V gives CDR1 LNHDA, CDR2 SQIVND (reference sequence). The chain's CDR3 is CASRGPPISGNTIYF. The CDR3 region has the DNA TGTGCCAGTAGGGGCCCACCGATCTCTGGAAACACCATATATTTT.

This sequence joins TRBV28 and TRBJ2-7; 7 nucleotides align to TRBD2. Germline-derived CDR1 and CDR2 are MDHEN and SYDVKM. The V and J ends lost 8 bases and 2 bases, in that order; junction bases with no gene match: 0. The CDR3 is made up of 11 amino acids. CDR3 region: CASRGAYEQYF. CDR3 nucleotides: TGTGCCAGCCGGGGGGCCTACGAGCAGTACTTC.

The rearrangement joins TRBV29-1 to TRBJ1-1; D may be TRBD1 (6 bases). Germline values: CDR1 SQVTM, CDR2 ANQGSEA. The CDR3 runs to 13 residues. Trimming took off 5 bases at V and 0 bases at J, with 10 bases between the two ends. Here the CDR3 DNA reads TGCAGCGTTTCAGGGGTTTTGAACACTGAAGCTTTCTTT. Translating it yields CSVSGVLNTEAFF.

This sequence joins TRBV4-2 and TRBJ2-7, with 7 bases that match TRBD1. The ends lost 4 bases at V and 2 bases at J; junction bases unmatched: 11. Germline loops: CDR1 LGHNA, CDR2 YNFKEQ. This CDR3 region has 16 residues. The CDR3 region has the DNA TGTGCCAGCAGCCTACCCCTCGGCCAGGGGGCCTACGAGCAGTACTTC. It translates to CASSLPLGQGAYEQYF.

The V gene is TRBV6-6, the J gene TRBJ2-3; possibly TRBD2 for D (5 bases). The CDR3 length is 14 residues. V was trimmed by 7 bases and J by 1 base, leaving 12 bases between them. Germline lookup yields CDR1 MNHNY and CDR2 SVGAGI (reference sequence). As DNA, the CDR3 is TGTGCCAGCAACATAGCGCTGGGCACAGATACGCAGTATTTT. It codes for CASNIALGTDTQYF.

The chain carries TRBV28 and TRBJ2-7, with a tentative D call TRBD1 (6 bases). Germline V gene data show CDR1 as MDHEN and CDR2 as SYDVKM. Trimming removed 6 bases at V and 2 bases at J, with 11 bases between. The CDR3 runs 13 residues. The CDR3 reads CASSTGSAYEQYF. For the CDR3, the DNA is TGTGCCAGCAGCACAGGGTCAGCCTACGAGCAGTACTTC.